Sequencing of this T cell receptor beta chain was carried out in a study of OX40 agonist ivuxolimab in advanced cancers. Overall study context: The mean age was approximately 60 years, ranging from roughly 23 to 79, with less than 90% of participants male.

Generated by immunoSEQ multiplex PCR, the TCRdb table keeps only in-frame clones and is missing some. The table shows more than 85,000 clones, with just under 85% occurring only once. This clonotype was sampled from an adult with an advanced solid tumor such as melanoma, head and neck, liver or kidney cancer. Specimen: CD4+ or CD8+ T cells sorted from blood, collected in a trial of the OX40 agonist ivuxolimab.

CDR3 sequence reads: CASSPRTGAGTGELFF. DNA of the CDR3: TGCGCCAGCAGCCCGAGGACAGGGGCGGGGACCGGGGAGCTGTTTTTT. V usage is TRBV5-1 and J usage is TRBJ2-2, with 9 bases identical to TRBD1. This CDR3 comprises 16 residues. V lost 4 bases to trimming and J lost 5 bases; unmatched junction nucleotides: 9. From germline, CDR1 is SGHRS and CDR2 YFSETQ.